The 11 T cell receptor beta chains below all came from one sample that was sequenced in a study of blood T cell repertoires in COVID-19. Method: immunoSEQ multiplex PCR; TCRdb's copy keeps in-frame clones and lacks some. The table includes roughly 290,000 clones, 80% to 85% detected once. The specimen was peripheral blood. The origin of the receptors is a person in their 70s with COVID-19, enrolled during active disease.

The chain combines TRBV4-2 with TRBJ2-7; weak D call: TRBD1 (5 bases). Looked up from germline, CDR1 is LGHNA and CDR2 is YNFKEQ. The V gene lost 3 bases and the J gene lost 5 bases, with 17 bases spanning the gap. CDR3 size: 15 residues. The chain's CDR3 is CASSQDLQGADEQYF. In nucleotides, the CDR3 is TGTGCCAGCAGCCAGGACCTGCAGGGCGCCGACGAGCAGTACTTC.

The J gene is TRBJ2-3, the V gene TRBV19; possibly TRBD2 for D (5 bases). V lost 6 bases, J lost 2 bases, and 12 bases lay in between. Germline assignment: CDR1 LNHDA and CDR2 SQIVND (reference sequence). The CDR3 totals 14 residues. In DNA, the CDR3 is TGTGCCAGTAGCCAAACTAGAATCACAGATACGCAGTATTTT. As protein: CASSQTRITDTQYF.

The J gene is TRBJ2-3, the V gene TRBV7-8; 9 bases are a match to TRBD2. Germline V CDR1 and CDR2: SGHVS, FQNEAQ. The CDR3 sequence is 17 residues long. The ends lost 5 bases at V and 1 base at J; junction bases unmatched: 10. Here the CDR3 reads CASSPDYSGGRTDTQYF. The CDR3 region has the DNA TGTGCCAGCAGCCCCGACTATAGCGGGGGCCGCACAGATACGCAGTATTTT. Full variable domain (outside the CDR3, taken from reference TRBV7-8 and TRBJ2-3): GAGVSQSPRYKVAKRGQDVALRCDPISGHVSLFWYQQALGQGPEFLTYFQNEAQLDKSGLPSDRFFAERPEGSVSTLKIQRTQQEDSAVYLCASSPDYSGGRTDTQYFGPGTRLTVL.

DNA for the CDR3: TGTGCCAGCAGCCATCTGACTAGCCGGACCACAGATACGCAGTATTTT. It is translated as CASSHLTSRTTDTQYF. The rearrangement joins TRBV14 to TRBJ2-3, with 7 bases identical to TRBD2. CDR1 and CDR2 (germline): SGHDN, FVKESK. The CDR3 has 16 residues. Trimming at V came to 3 bases and at J to 2 bases, leaving 8 bases not matched to a gene. The full variable domain, with the rest looked up from reference TRBV14 and TRBJ2-3, is EAGVTQFPSHSVIEKGQTVTLRCDPISGHDNLYWYRRVMGKEIKFLLHFVKESKQDESGMPNNRFLAERTGGTYSTLKVQPAELEDSGVYFCASSHLTSRTTDTQYFGPGTRLTVL.

For the CDR3, the DNA is TGTGCCAGCAGCCCCCAAGGGGGGGACTATGGCTACACCTTC. Its protein is CASSPQGGDYGYTF. The chain has TRBV7-3 and TRBJ1-2, with a possible D match to TRBD1 (6 bases). The ends were cut back, 5 bases at V and 3 bases at J, with 13 bases in the middle. The length of the CDR3 is 14 residues. Germline assignment: CDR1 SGHTA and CDR2 FQGTGA.

V is TRBV24-1 and J is TRBJ2-5; 9 nucleotides match TRBD1. V was pared by 7 bases and J by 4 bases, with 6 bases of the junction left unmatched. The CDR3 runs to 14 residues. CDR1 and CDR2 from the germline V gene are KGHDR and SFDVKD. Here the CDR3 DNA reads TGTGCCACCAGCGGACAGGGGTTAGGAGAGACCCAGTACTTC. Encoded protein: CATSGQGLGETQYF.

This clone showed up just a few times. The chain has TRBV15 and TRBJ1-1; D remains ambiguous. CDR3 length equals 12 residues. Germline V gives CDR1 LNHNV, CDR2 YYDKDF (reference sequence). Trimming cost V 1 base and J 11 bases, with 11 bases left between them. The CDR3 spells CATSRGSPGAFF. The CDR3 coding sequence is TGTGCCACCAGCAGAGGGTCCCCGGGGGCTTTCTTT.

This clone was picked up one time. The CDR3 reads CASSSTLVRSTDTQYF. The CDR3 DNA is TGTGCCAGCAGCTCCACACTAGTCCGGAGTACGGATACGCAGTATTTT. The V and J genes are TRBV5-6 and TRBJ2-3, with TRBD2 as a possible D gene (5 bases). The CDR3 runs 16 residues. The germline V gene encodes CDR1 SGHDT and CDR2 YYEEEE. With 3 bases removed from V and 6 bases from J, the gap between germline ends came to 20 bases. The complete variable domain, with remaining parts taken from reference TRBV5-6 and TRBJ2-3, reads DAGVTQSPTHLIKTRGQQVTLRCSPKSGHDTVSWYQQALGQGPQFIFQYYEEEERQRGNFPDRFSGHQFPNYSSELNVNALLLGDSALYLCASSSTLVRSTDTQYFGPGTRLTVL.

This clone was counted a few times. The rearrangement joins TRBV6-6 to TRBJ2-7; possibly TRBD2 for D (6 bases). The CDR3 consists of 15 residues. V gave up 7 bases and J gave up 1 base, with 17 bases separating them. CDR1 MNHNY and CDR2 SVGAGI come from the germline V gene (reference sequence). The CDR3 is CASTTGLRFSYEQYF. The CDR3 coding sequence is TGTGCCAGCACCACGGGACTGCGGTTTTCCTACGAGCAGTACTTC.

The chain couples TRBV7-8 to TRBJ1-5; no reliable D call. The CDR3 has 16 amino acids. V was pared by 4 bases and J by 2 bases, with 15 bases between. Germline V CDR1 and CDR2: SGHVS, FQNEAQ. CDR3 coding DNA: TGTGCCAGCAGCTCGAGTGGCGCGGTAGGCAATCAGCCCCAGCATTTT. Its translation is CASSSSGAVGNQPQHF.

V gene TRBV5-6 combines with J gene TRBJ2-7, with a weak D call TRBD1 (6 bases). The V gene lost 7 bases and the J gene lost 1 base, with 21 bases spanning the gap. Germline loops: CDR1 SGHDT, CDR2 YYEEEE. The CDR3 loop spans 16 amino acids. The CDR3 DNA is TGTGCCAGCCACACGGGACCTACAGGGTTATCCTACGAGCAGTACTTC. It yields the protein CASHTGPTGLSYEQYF. Variable domain in full (rest from reference TRBV5-6 and TRBJ2-7): DAGVTQSPTHLIKTRGQQVTLRCSPKSGHDTVSWYQQALGQGPQFIFQYYEEEERQRGNFPDRFSGHQFPNYSSELNVNALLLGDSALYLCASHTGPTGLSYEQYFGPGTRLTVT.